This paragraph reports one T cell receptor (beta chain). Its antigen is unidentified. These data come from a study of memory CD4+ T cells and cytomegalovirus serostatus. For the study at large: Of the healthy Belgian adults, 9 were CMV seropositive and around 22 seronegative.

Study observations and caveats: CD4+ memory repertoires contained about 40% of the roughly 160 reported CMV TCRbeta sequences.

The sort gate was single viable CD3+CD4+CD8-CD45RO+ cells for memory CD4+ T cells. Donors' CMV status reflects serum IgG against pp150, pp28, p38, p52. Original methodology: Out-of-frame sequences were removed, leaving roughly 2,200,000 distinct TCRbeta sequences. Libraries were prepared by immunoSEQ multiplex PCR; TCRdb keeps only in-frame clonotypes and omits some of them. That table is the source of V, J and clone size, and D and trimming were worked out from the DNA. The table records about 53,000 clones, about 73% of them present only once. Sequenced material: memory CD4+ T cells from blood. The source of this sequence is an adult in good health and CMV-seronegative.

CDR3 sequence: CASSSGGNEQFF. Here the CDR3 DNA reads TGTGCCAGCAGCTCGGGAGGAAATGAGCAGTTCTTC. This chain links TRBV5-5 with TRBJ2-1, with 7 bases identical to TRBD2. This CDR3 is 12 amino acids long. Germline V gene lookup returns CDR1 SGHKS and CDR2 YYEKEE (reference sequence). V was pared by 3 bases and J by 7 bases, with 1 base of the junction left unmatched.